These 14 T cell receptor beta chains were all obtained from the same sample, sequenced in a study of cytomegalovirus exposure and HLA in healthy donors (dated by TCRdb to 2016 to 2017). Library preparation used the immunoSEQ multiplex PCR assay. A mixture of 60 forward primers for TCR Vbeta segments and 13 reverse primers for TCR Jbeta segments was used in the multiplex PCR. TCRdb carries this immuneACCESS record with in-frame sequences only. Its versions omit some clonotypes, under half of them owing to an unresolved V gene in the studies checked, with the rest unexplained. The sample's clone listing holds approximately 51,000 clones. Clones ranked in the top ten supply about 24% of the sample. Sequenced: PBMCs. The receptor source for this set is a man aged 35 to 55 in good health and CMV-seropositive.

The chain links TRBV9 to TRBJ1-5; 8 nucleotides agree with TRBD1. The trim removed 3 bases at V and 8 bases at J, leaving 7 bases unmatched. Germline V gives CDR1 SGDLS, CDR2 YYNGEE. This CDR3 has 14 amino acids. The CDR3 protein is CASSAGQVGEPQHF. The CDR3 DNA follows: TGTGCCAGCAGCGCGGGACAGGTGGGGGAGCCCCAGCATTTT.

In DNA form, the CDR3 reads TGTGCCAGCAGCTTGCGGGGGGCTAATGAAAAACTGTTTTTT. This translates into CASSLRGANEKLFF. The chain joins TRBV5-6 to TRBJ1-4; a possible D gene is TRBD1 (5 bases). This CDR3 is built from 14 residues. Trimming took off 1 base at V and 3 bases at J, with 7 bases between the two ends. Per the germline V gene, CDR1 is SGHDT and CDR2 is YYEEEE.

In DNA form, the CDR3 reads TGTGCCAGCAGTGAATACGACAATGAGCAGTTCTTC. It specifies CASSEYDNEQFF. The rearrangement uses TRBV25-1 and TRBJ2-1, with unresolved D. The CDR3 is 12 amino acids. The V end lost 0 bases, the J end lost 5 bases, and 2 bases lay between the germline ends. Germline V gives CDR1 MGHDK, CDR2 SYGVNS.

The chain combines TRBV29-1 with TRBJ1-3, with D perhaps TRBD1 (5 bases). CDR3 size: 12 residues. CDR1 and CDR2 from the germline V gene are SQVTM and ANQGSEA. CDR3: CALRLSGETIYF. CDR3 nucleotides: TGCGCGTTGAGGTTATCGGGGGAAACCATATATTTT.

This chain links TRBV5-8 with TRBJ2-7, with TRBD1 matching over 10 bases. Germline V gene sequence: CDR1 SGHTS, CDR2 YDEGEE. V lost 4 bases to trimming and J lost 12 bases; unmatched junction nucleotides: 7. The CDR3 runs to 12 residues. The CDR3 DNA is TGTGCCAGCAGCCTAGGGACAGGGGTTTCGTACTTC. It encodes CASSLGTGVSYF.

This chain connects TRBV19 to TRBJ1-2; TRBD1 matches 7 bases. The CDR3 totals 13 residues. Germline V gene sequence: CDR1 LNHDA, CDR2 SQIVND (reference sequence). V lost 5 bases and J lost 7; bases outside the gene matches: 7. The chain's CDR3 is CASSPGQIVGYTF. The CDR3 bases are TGTGCCAGTAGTCCGGGACAGATAGTTGGCTACACCTTC.

The chain links TRBV6-1 to TRBJ2-7; no definite D call. The V gene's germline CDR1 is MNHNS and CDR2 SASEGT. This CDR3 spans 12 amino acids. The V gene lost 9 bases and the J gene lost 5 bases, with 14 bases spanning the gap. The CDR3 bases are TGTGCCAGTGTTGGGCTCAGGAACGAGCAGTACTTC. It yields the protein CASVGLRNEQYF.

The chain combines TRBV6-6 with TRBJ1-3; TRBD1 agrees at 9 bases. The CDR3 is 13 amino acids. J lost 6 bases, V lost 7 bases, and 4 bases had no gene match. CDR1 and CDR2 from the germline V gene are MNHNY and SVGAGI (reference sequence). CDR3 in amino acids: CASTRDRVNTIYF. The CDR3 nucleotides read TGTGCCAGCACAAGGGACAGGGTAAACACCATATATTTT.

The genes are TRBV29-1 and TRBJ2-5; 9 nucleotides match TRBD2. This CDR3 contains 13 residues. V was clipped by 3 bases and J by 5 bases; unmatched bases: 4. CDR1 and CDR2 from the germline V gene are SQVTM and ANQGSEA. CDR3 sequence reads: CSVDGAGGETQYF. The CDR3 DNA follows: TGCAGCGTTGACGGGGCGGGAGGGGAGACCCAGTACTTC.

Details on this clone: An end of the junction differs from the germline gene, which may be a read error. The rearrangement uses TRBV9 and TRBJ2-3, with unresolved D. The CDR3 length is 15 residues. In germline, CDR1 is SGDLS, CDR2 YYNGEE. This chain's CDR3 is CASSPAYPGTDAQYF. The CDR3 coding sequence is TGTGCCAGCAGCCCCGCGTATCCCGGCACAGATGCGCAGTATTTT. Using reference TRBV9 and TRBJ2-3 for the parts outside the CDR3, the full variable domain is DSGVTQTPKHLITATGQRVTLRCSPRSGDLSVYWYQQSLDQGLQFLIQYYNGEERAKGNILERFSAQQFPDLHSELNLSSLELGDSALYFCASSPAYPGTDAQYFGPGTRLTVL.

This chain uses TRBV5-6 with TRBJ1-1; tentatively, D is TRBD1 (5 bases). Trimming pared 4 bases from V and 6 bases from J, leaving 10 bases between. This CDR3 comprises 12 residues. CDR1 is SGHDT, CDR2 YYEEEE, per germline. For the CDR3, the DNA is TGTGCCAGCAGCCCAGGGCGCGCTGAAGCTTTCTTT. Protein sequence: CASSPGRAEAFF.

The chain is built from TRBV15 and TRBJ1-2, with a weak D call TRBD1 (6 bases). The V gene lost 4 bases and the J gene lost 4 bases, with 16 bases spanning the gap. This CDR3 is 15 amino acids long. From germline, CDR1 is LNHNV and CDR2 YYDKDF (reference sequence). For the CDR3, the DNA is TGTGCCACCAGCACGTCCCGGGACACCGTCTATGGCTACACCTTC. Amino acid sequence: CATSTSRDTVYGYTF.

CDR3 nucleotide sequence: TGTGCCAGCAGCTTTGGGGCAGGGAGGGCGTACGAGCAGTACTTC. Amino acids: CASSFGAGRAYEQYF. V and J are TRBV7-3 and TRBJ2-7, with 7 bases aligning to TRBD2. Trimming at V came to 3 bases and at J to 4 bases, leaving 9 bases not matched to a gene. This CDR3 comprises 15 residues. From germline, CDR1 is SGHTA and CDR2 FQGTGA.

The rearrangement joins TRBV9 to TRBJ2-3; 8 bases fit TRBD2. CDR1 SGDLS and CDR2 YYNGEE come from the germline V gene. V was clipped by 0 bases and J by 5 bases; unmatched bases: 14. The CDR3 has 18 residues. The CDR3 sequence is CASSVEPSRAGGRDTQYF. CDR3 coding DNA: TGTGCCAGCAGCGTAGAGCCCTCTCGGGCGGGAGGCAGAGATACGCAGTATTTT.